One and the same sample provided the 27 T cell receptor beta chains below, sequenced in a study of blood T cell repertoires in COVID-19. Using immunoSEQ multiplex PCR, the repertoire was profiled, and TCRdb retains in-frame clones only, with some absent. This table holds 270,000 or so clones, approximately 90% found once. The sample was PBMCs or T cells enriched from blood (not recorded which). These receptors all come from a man in his forties who had been exposed to COVID-19.

The genes are TRBV11-2 and TRBJ2-5, with D perhaps TRBD2 (5 bases). Germline CDR1 is SGHAT and CDR2 is FQNNGV. This CDR3 comprises 13 residues. Trimming cost V 6 bases and J 1 base, with 9 bases left between them. The CDR3 spells CASSRERQETQYF. For the CDR3, the DNA is TGTGCCAGCAGTCGGGAACGCCAAGAGACCCAGTACTTC.

J is TRBJ1-6 and V is TRBV2, with no clear D. V was cut by 8 bases and J by 5 bases, with 7 bases left in between. CDR3 size: 12 residues. The germline CDR1 and CDR2 sequences are SNHLY and FYNNEI. The CDR3 loop reads CASRQDNSPLHF. As DNA, the CDR3 is TGTGCCAGCCGCCAGGATAATTCACCCCTCCACTTT.

This rearrangement joins TRBV19 to TRBJ1-5; D gene ambiguous. The CDR3 has 16 residues. Germline CDR1 LNHDA, CDR2 SQIVND (reference sequence). The germline V and J ends were trimmed by 0 bases and 0 bases, with 9 bases remaining between them. CDR3 nucleotides: TGTGCCAGTAGTATAGATCTGGTCTATAGCAATCAGCCCCAGCATTTT. It specifies CASSIDLVYSNQPQHF.

The chain carries TRBV2 and TRBJ2-1; 13 bases line up with TRBD2. V shed 6 bases, J shed 9 bases, and the junction held 14 bases outside the gene matches. Germline-derived CDR1 and CDR2 are SNHLY and FYNNEI. The CDR3 is 17 amino acids. The CDR3 is CASSATVLAGGLGEQFF. The CDR3 region has the DNA TGTGCCAGCAGCGCGACCGTACTAGCGGGAGGGCTGGGTGAGCAGTTCTTC.

The chain combines TRBV4-3 with TRBJ1-1; 9 positions match TRBD1. CDR3 length: 16 residues. The ends lost 0 bases at V and 1 base at J; junction bases unmatched: 3. Germline assignment: CDR1 LGHNA and CDR2 YSLEER. CDR3 sequence reads: CASSQEGTGTNTEAFF. CDR3 in DNA: TGCGCCAGCAGCCAAGAAGGGACAGGGACGAACACTGAAGCTTTCTTT.

This rearrangement joins TRBV14 to TRBJ1-1; no definite D call. Trimming stripped 5 bases from V and 0 bases from J, with 7 bases between. CDR1 and CDR2 (germline): SGHDN, FVKESK. This CDR3 region has 13 residues. The CDR3 is CASSDFLNTEAFF. CDR3 bases: TGTGCCAGCAGCGACTTCTTGAACACTGAAGCTTTCTTT.

CDR3 coding DNA: TGTGCCCAGCGGGGCAGTGAAGCTTTCTTT. Its protein is CAQRGSEAFF. J is TRBJ1-1 and V is TRBV30; a weak D match, TRBD1 (5 bases). Between the trimmed V and J ends, which lost 8 bases and 7 bases, there was a span of 11 bases. From germline, CDR1 is GTSNPN and CDR2 SVGIG (reference sequence). The CDR3 totals 10 residues.

The V gene is TRBV19, the J gene TRBJ2-3; D perhaps matches TRBD1 (6 bases). The germline gives CDR1 LNHDA, CDR2 SQIVND (reference sequence). V was pared by 1 base and J by 6 bases, with 11 bases between. The CDR3 consists of 14 residues. The CDR3 loop is CASSIAQGLDTQYF. CDR3 DNA sequence: TGTGCCAGTAGTATAGCCCAGGGGCTGGATACGCAGTATTTT. Together with reference TRBV19 and TRBJ2-3, the CDR3 gives the full variable domain: DGGITQSPKYLFRKEGQNVTLSCEQNLNHDAMYWYRQDPGQGLRLIYYSQIVNDFQKGDIAEGYSVSREKKESFPLTVTSAQKNPTAFYLCASSIAQGLDTQYFGPGTRLTVL.

This clone has a single count. J is TRBJ1-5 and V is TRBV11-2; no definite D call. The CDR3 sequence is 13 residues long. CDR1 and CDR2 (germline): SGHAT, FQNNGV. Between the trimmed V and J ends, which lost 4 bases and 5 bases, there was a span of 9 bases. The CDR3 is CASSSGNYQPQHF. For the CDR3, the DNA is TGTGCCAGCAGCTCGGGAAATTATCAGCCCCAGCATTTT.

The CDR3 DNA follows: TGTGCCAGCTCACCACCCGGGACAGGGAATGAAAAACTGTTTTTT. This gives the protein CASSPPGTGNEKLFF. V gene TRBV18 combines with J gene TRBJ1-4; 9 nucleotides agree with TRBD1. Germline V CDR1 and CDR2: KGHSH, LQKENI. This CDR3 region has 15 residues. The V and J ends lost 0 bases and 5 bases, in that order; junction bases with no gene match: 1.

The chain recombines TRBV7-3 with TRBJ2-7; TRBD1 aligns across 10 bases. V lost 5 bases, J lost 5 bases, and 9 bases stayed unmatched. Germline CDR1 is SGHTA and CDR2 is FQGTGA. This CDR3 has 15 residues. CDR3 sequence reads: CASSPQGTGVDEQYF. CDR3 nucleotide sequence: TGTGCCAGCAGCCCCCAAGGGACAGGGGTAGACGAGCAGTACTTC.

The V call is TRBV6-5, the J call TRBJ1-6; D unresolved. Germline values: CDR1 MNHEY, CDR2 SVGAGI. V was cut by 8 bases and J by 7 bases, with 12 bases left in between. The length of the CDR3 is 13 residues. The CDR3 sequence is CASSIPGNSPLHF. CDR3 coding DNA: TGTGCCAGCTCGATTCCGGGGAATTCACCCCTCCACTTT.

The chain joins TRBV4-2 to TRBJ2-7; 11 bases are shared with TRBD2. Per germline, CDR1 LGHNA and CDR2 YNFKEQ. V was clipped by 4 bases and J by 1 base; unmatched bases: 12. CDR3 length equals 18 residues. The CDR3 bases are TGTGCCAGCAGCCGAGAAGCTCGGACTAGCGGGTCTTCCTACGAGCAGTACTTC. Its translation: CASSREARTSGSSYEQYF.

The chain combines TRBV7-2 with TRBJ2-7; no definite D call. The germline V gene encodes CDR1 SGHTA and CDR2 FQGNSA. The CDR3 sequence is 13 residues long. The V end was cut by 1 base, the J end by 4 bases, with 8 bases between. CDR3 sequence reads: CASSLGQLYEQYF. CDR3 bases: TGTGCCAGCAGCTTAGGACAACTGTACGAGCAGTACTTC.

This chain links TRBV20-1 with TRBJ1-2, with a weak D call TRBD1 (5 bases). Trimming took 3 bases from V and 3 from J, leaving 11 bases between them. This CDR3 has 13 amino acids. Germline V gene data show CDR1 as DFQATT and CDR2 as SNEGSKA (reference sequence). CDR3 DNA sequence: TGCAGTGCTAGTTTACGGGGGGACTATGGCTACACCTTC. Residues: CSASLRGDYGYTF.

The chain employs TRBV19 and TRBJ1-1; 9 nucleotides line up with TRBD1. The CDR3 runs to 15 residues. CDR1 and CDR2 from the germline V gene are LNHDA and SQIVND (reference sequence). The ends lost 5 bases at V and 6 bases at J; junction bases unmatched: 10. The DNA for the CDR3 is TGTGCCAGTAGTCTTATGACAGGGGGGTACTCTGAAGCTTTCTTT. Its translation is CASSLMTGGYSEAFF. Filled out from reference TRBV19 and TRBJ1-1, the complete variable domain reads DGGITQSPKYLFRKEGQNVTLSCEQNLNHDAMYWYRQDPGQGLRLIYYSQIVNDFQKGDIAEGYSVSREKKESFPLTVTSAQKNPTAFYLCASSLMTGGYSEAFFGQGTRLTVV.

CDR3 loop: CAIGGLETWGYTF. CDR3 bases: TGTGCCATCGGAGGGCTGGAGACATGGGGCTACACCTTC. The chain links TRBV10-3 to TRBJ1-2; the D is unclear. The V end lost 8 bases, the J end lost 8 bases, and 18 bases lay between the germline ends. CDR1 is ENHRY and CDR2 is SYGVKD in the germline V gene. CDR3 length: 13 residues.

The gene calls are TRBV28 and TRBJ2-1; tentative D call: TRBD2 (6 bases). Trimming stripped 6 bases from V and 6 bases from J, with 12 bases between. The CDR3 has 13 residues. Germline V lookup: CDR1 MDHEN, CDR2 SYDVKM. For the CDR3, the DNA is TGTGCCAGCAGAAGTTCGGGAGTCAATGAGCAGTTCTTC. Translated: CASRSSGVNEQFF.

The chain joins TRBV24-1 to TRBJ2-3; TRBD2 aligns across 10 bases. CDR3 length equals 17 residues. From germline, CDR1 is KGHDR and CDR2 SFDVKD. Unmatched junction bases numbered 10, after V lost 6 bases and J lost 2 bases. In nucleotides, the CDR3 is TGTGCCACCAGTCCCGCAGCGGGAGGGATCAACACAGATACGCAGTATTTT. Amino acids: CATSPAAGGINTDTQYF.

This sequence joins TRBV24-1 and TRBJ2-2, with 12 positions matching TRBD1. Unmatched junction bases numbered 4, after V lost 5 bases and J lost 7 bases. Germline CDR1 and CDR2: KGHDR and SFDVKD. The CDR3 is made up of 15 amino acids. The CDR3 region is CATSVGQGAIGELFF. The DNA of the CDR3 is TGTGCCACCAGTGTGGGACAGGGGGCTATCGGGGAGCTGTTTTTT.

V is TRBV27 and J is TRBJ1-4, with D tentatively TRBD1 (6 bases). CDR1 and CDR2 (germline): MNHEY, SMNVEV (reference sequence). CDR3 length: 15 amino acids. V lost 2 bases and J 7 bases, leaving 14 bases between the germline ends. The CDR3: CASSLVGEGGEKLFF. Written as DNA, the CDR3 is TGTGCCAGCAGTTTAGTTGGGGAAGGGGGTGAAAAACTGTTTTTT.

The genes are TRBV11-1 and TRBJ1-2, with D possibly matching TRBD1 (6 bases). The CDR3 is made up of 15 amino acids. V was pared by 3 bases and J by 3 bases, with 14 bases between. CDR1 is SGHAT, CDR2 FQDESV, per germline (reference sequence). The DNA of the CDR3 is TGTGCCAGCAGCTTTGGAACAGGGCTAGACTATGGCTACACCTTC. Translation: CASSFGTGLDYGYTF.

V is TRBV5-1 and J is TRBJ2-7, with D possibly being TRBD1 (5 bases). The germline CDR1 and CDR2 sequences are SGHRS and YFSETQ. Trimming cost V 6 bases and J 2 bases, with 12 bases left between them. The CDR3 runs to 13 residues. This CDR3 reads CASTRQNTYEQYF. The CDR3 DNA follows: TGCGCCAGCACCCGACAGAATACCTACGAGCAGTACTTC.

This rearrangement joins TRBV19 to TRBJ2-2; 7 nucleotides align to TRBD2. Per germline, CDR1 LNHDA and CDR2 SQIVND (reference sequence). V shed 6 bases, J shed 5 bases, and the junction held 12 bases outside the gene matches. This CDR3 contains 16 residues. As DNA, the CDR3 is TGTGCCAGTAGGCAAGCGGGACTGGCCTATACCGGGGAGCTGTTTTTT. Its translation: CASRQAGLAYTGELFF.

The chain has TRBV6-2 or TRBV6-3 and TRBJ2-7; TRBD2 agrees at 9 bases. Unmatched junction bases numbered 9, after V lost 2 bases and J lost 7 bases. CDR3 size: 15 residues. Germline CDR1 is MNHEY and CDR2 is SVGEGT. CDR3 sequence reads: CASSYTTSGAREQYF. The CDR3 DNA is TGTGCCAGCAGTTACACGACTAGCGGAGCCAGGGAGCAGTACTTC.

This chain joins TRBV9 and TRBJ1-3; D call uncertain. This CDR3 region has 14 residues. Between the trimmed V and J ends, which lost 8 bases and 2 bases, there was a span of 14 bases. The germline CDR1 and CDR2 sequences are SGDLS and YYNGEE. DNA of the CDR3: TGTGCCAGTGCTCAATGGGGAGCTGGAAACACCATATATTTT. Its protein is CASAQWGAGNTIYF.

J is TRBJ2-7 and V is TRBV19; D is possibly TRBD2 (6 bases). CDR1 is LNHDA, CDR2 SQIVND, per germline (reference sequence). V lost 3 bases, J lost 2 bases, and 14 bases lay in between. This CDR3 comprises 15 residues. CDR3 protein: CASSMNPGDTYEQYF. The CDR3 bases are TGTGCCAGTAGTATGAATCCGGGAGACACCTACGAGCAGTACTTC.